This T cell receptor beta chain was recovered during a study of identical twins (TCRdb year 2016). Background for the entire study: The study deep-sequenced TCR alpha and beta repertoires from monozygotic twins, unrelated adults of various ages and cord blood to test whether fetal clonotypes persist. To rule out contamination, replicate twin experiments were performed at different times with different library preparation protocols.

Library creation used 5' RACE. Sequencing was carried out with an Illumina HiSeq 2000. Template switching added a universal primer binding site, and the final cDNA carried a unique molecular identifier that allowed TCR cDNA molecules to be counted accurately. First-strand cDNA for TCR alpha and beta chains was synthesized from specific primers in the conserved constant-segment region. Each cDNA library was double barcoded, with a SMART-Mk sample barcode plus Illumina barcodes, to control for contamination. TruSeq adapter sequences, together with Illumina sample barcodes, were added in two successive PCR steps. The Illumina HiSeq platform was used with custom primers to sequence TCR alpha and beta cDNA libraries. As for how the authors treated the data: MiGEC processed the raw reads to extract unique molecular identifiers, while MiXCR was used to determine the CDR3 positions. Recombination models were inferred per individual with the repgenHMM and IGoR tools using an EM algorithm. The tcR package in R was used for shared clonotype analysis, with sharing normalized by the product of cloneset sizes. Out-of-frame nonproductive sequences were analyzed to study raw recombination free of thymic and clonal selection effects. TCRdb took the public reads, trimmed them with fastp at Q25, ran MiXCR for clone calling and kept in-frame beta chains. Every CDR3 protein is listed once, alongside the most common genes and DNA of its rows. These V and J calls rely on TCRdb rather than the paper's analysis. The sample table records some 630,000 distinct CDR3 sequences; roughly 7.2% of these occur just once. The ten largest clones capture 1.6% of the sample.

All donors were healthy Caucasians. Three pairs of female monozygotic twins, all aged 18 to 29 years, made up the twin cohort. Peripheral blood mononuclear cells were used as the source from which RNA for TCR libraries was isolated. Comments on this clonotype: No antigen is known for it. Per-base qualities were not stored, and no clone one base away is much larger.

General conclusions and limits of the study: In monozygotic twins, out-of-frame TCR alpha sharing was systematically underestimated by recombination models, although the models agreed with sharing between unrelated individuals. Zero-insertion analyses could be partly confounded by invariant T cells such as MAIT and iNKT, though diverse VJ usage argued against such confounding for most clonotypes. Compared with coincidental sharing between unrelated individuals, out-of-frame TCR alpha sequences shared between twins showed an excess of sequences with low generation probability. A weaker excess of twin sharing was found in beta out-of-frame sequences because the signal-to-noise ratio was lowered by fewer shared sequences. Because the same donors could not be followed over many years, conclusions were based on cross-sectional statistical analysis. Fewer insertions were carried by abundant cord blood beta clonotypes, a similar but weaker trend appeared in young adult naive repertoires, and no such trend appeared in memory repertoires.

Including cysteine and phenylalanine, the CDR3 has 15 amino acids. Here the CDR3 DNA is all that survives: 45 bases in frame from base 1. CDR1 and CDR2 are read off the germline V gene as SGHRS and YFSETQ. The junction shows trimming of 4 bases on V and 8 bases on J, plus 18 bases between the germline ends. The data also belong to a second study, concerning yellow fever vaccine responses in identical twins. The second study also describes: According to the authors, the vaccine-induced T cell response in identical twins seemed to be partly convergent and partly specific to each individual. In identical twins, the study followed T cell clones that responded to the vaccine with precision.

Sequencing was done on a sample of PBMCs. The sequence is built from TRBV5-1 and TRBJ1-4, and the D gene may be TRBD1, 5 bases matching. This TCR came from a young woman in good health. In nucleotides, the sequence is TGCGCCAGCAGCCGTACTGGGGGAGGCGAAGAAAAACTGTTTTTT. The translation is CASSRTGGGEEKLFF.